This TCR beta chain is from a study of T-cell memory formation after mild COVID-19. Overall study results and limits: Clones that contracted clustered mainly in CM and EM if CD4+ and in EMRA if CD8+. For second-wave clones that peaked at day 37, SARS-CoV-2 specificity went unverified. There was a balanced CD4/CD8 profile in clones contracting day 15 to 85, and later expanders leaned CD4+. Cross-reactive memory seemingly joined, as some responding clones were found in pre-infection memory.

CDR1 and CDR2 (germline): SGHDT, YYEEEE. The CDR3 is 15 residues long. V lost 2 bases to trimming and J lost 3 bases, with 12 bases between them. This clonotype has more than one count but fewer than ten. No antigen is known for it. TCRdb ran MiXCR on the 5' RACE reads and lists one entry per CDR3 protein. The table includes tens of thousands of distinct CDR3 sequences, 13% detected once. Sequenced: PBMCs or a T cell subset sorted from them (not recorded which). V gene TRBV5-6 combines with J gene TRBJ2-1, with a possible D match to TRBD2 (5 bases). This sequence originates from an adult woman who had mild COVID-19 (a few samples of this study predate the infection). Cell type and time point are not known. This CDR3 reads CASSFAGTDYNEQFF. CDR3 DNA: TGTGCCAGCAGCTTCGCGGGTACCGACTACAATGAGCAGTTCTTC.